This T cell receptor beta chain was observed in a study of blood T cell repertoires in COVID-19. At the level of the study: There were acute and convalescent COVID-19 samples, and they came from the United States, Italy and Spain. PBMCs, B-cell-depleted T cells, or T cells were the source of the cDNA or gDNA that made up the material.

Source study methods: Estimates of nucleated cell counts were drawn from the amplification of reference gene primers. Some clones are missing from TCRdb's copy, which holds only in-frame ones; the method was immunoSEQ multiplex PCR. The V and J calls and clone size come from that table; D and trimming were worked out from the DNA. Of about 110,000 clones listed, approximately 90% are singletons. The CDR3 loop spans 16 amino acids. Looked up from germline, CDR1 is LNHDA and CDR2 is SQIVND (reference sequence). J lost 7 bases, V lost 6 bases, and 9 bases had no gene match. This clone was seen repeatedly, ten times or more.

The sequence was obtained from a human donor in a cohort sampled during active COVID-19. The chain carries TRBV19 and TRBJ2-2; 12 positions agree with TRBD1. Sequencing was carried out using peripheral blood. The CDR3 nucleotides are TGTGCCAGTAGCCACCTGGGACAGGGGGCGCGCGGGGAGCTGTTTTTT. Translation gives CASSHLGQGARGELFF.